Listed here are 29 T cell receptor beta chains from one sample, sequenced in a study of control samples from healthy donors and cancer patients. The table came from immunoSEQ multiplex PCR; TCRdb's copy has only in-frame clones and leaves some out. The table records 190,000 or so clones, approximately 92% of them present only once. The specimen was blood. The source of these receptors is a young man in good health.

The V gene is TRBV20-1, the J gene TRBJ1-1; D call uncertain. Germline CDR1 and CDR2: DFQATT and SNEGSKA (reference sequence). Deletions cut 6 bases from V and 3 bases from J, with 8 bases between. The CDR3 loop spans 11 amino acids. CDR3 protein: CSASWHTEAFF. The CDR3 DNA reads TGCAGTGCCTCGTGGCACACTGAAGCTTTCTTT.

The chain uses TRBV2 and TRBJ1-1; no reliable D call. Germline V lookup: CDR1 SNHLY, CDR2 FYNNEI. V was pared by 6 bases and J by 0 bases, with 8 bases between. The CDR3 covers 13 residues. CDR3 bases: TGTGCCAGCAGGAGGGAATTGAACACTGAAGCTTTCTTT. This codes for CASRRELNTEAFF. The complete variable domain, with remaining parts taken from reference TRBV2 and TRBJ1-1, reads EPEVTQTPSHQVTQMGQEVILRCVPISNHLYFYWYRQILGQKVEFLVSFYNNEISEKSEIFDDQFSVERPDGSNFTLKIRSTKLEDSAMYFCASRRELNTEAFFGQGTRLTVV.

The chain joins TRBV7-2 to TRBJ1-1; TRBD1 aligns across 8 bases. V lost 5 bases, J lost 5 bases, and 13 bases stayed unmatched. This CDR3 has 16 residues. Per the germline V gene, CDR1 is SGHTA and CDR2 is FQGNSA. CDR3 coding DNA: TGTGCCAGCAGCCATCAGGGGGCAGGTAGCTCGACTGAAGCTTTCTTT. Its protein product is CASSHQGAGSSTEAFF.

The chain employs TRBV19 and TRBJ2-2; a weak D match, TRBD2 (6 bases). Germline values: CDR1 LNHDA, CDR2 SQIVND (reference sequence). Trimming removed 6 bases at V and 3 bases at J, with 14 bases between. This CDR3 region has 15 residues. The CDR3 sequence: CASRVGGVDTGELFF. In DNA form, the CDR3 reads TGTGCCAGTAGGGTCGGGGGAGTAGACACCGGGGAGCTGTTTTTT.

This clone was seen just once. The chain recombines TRBV6-5 with TRBJ2-5; 7 bases match TRBD2. CDR3 length: 15 amino acids. Trimming at V came to 2 bases and at J to 5 bases, leaving 8 bases not matched to a gene. Germline CDR1 is MNHEY and CDR2 is SVGAGI. Written as DNA, the CDR3 is TGTGCCAGCAGTTACAGCGGGGACCCGCCCGAGACCCAGTACTTC. Its protein is CASSYSGDPPETQYF.

The chain uses TRBV6-6 and TRBJ1-6; D call uncertain. Trimming took 2 bases from V and 6 from J, leaving 11 bases between them. The germline CDR1 and CDR2 sequences are MNHNY and SVGAGI (reference sequence). The CDR3 contains 15 residues. The CDR3 coding sequence is TGTGCCAGCAGTTACGACCGGGAAACTAATTCACCCCTCCACTTT. This sequence encodes CASSYDRETNSPLHF.

The chain employs TRBV7-9 and TRBJ2-1; D might be TRBD1 or TRBD2, each matching 6 bases. V gave up 5 bases and J gave up 2 bases, with 19 bases separating them. Germline V gives CDR1 SEHNR, CDR2 FQNEAQ (reference sequence). CDR3 length equals 17 residues. CDR3: CASSPGTGGGAYNEQFF. CDR3 nucleotides: TGTGCCAGCAGCCCAGGAACTGGGGGCGGGGCCTACAATGAGCAGTTCTTC.

This chain uses TRBV12-5 with TRBJ2-3, with 10 bases lining up with TRBD2. The CDR3 is 18 amino acids. Trimming at V came to 0 bases and at J to 5 bases, leaving 11 bases not matched to a gene. CDR1 LGHNT and CDR2 FRNRAP come from the germline V gene. CDR3 coding DNA: TGTGCTAGTGGTTTGGTAAGGTCGAGCGGGGGGGCCGAAGATACGCAGTATTTT. This sequence encodes CASGLVRSSGGAEDTQYF.

The chain uses TRBV24-1 and TRBJ2-3; maybe TRBD1 (5 bases). The ends were cut back, 0 bases at V and 3 bases at J, with 15 bases in the middle. Germline CDR1 KGHDR, CDR2 SFDVKD. This CDR3 contains 17 residues. CDR3 loop: CATSDLPRQRETDTQYF. The CDR3 DNA is TGTGCCACCAGTGATTTGCCTCGACAGAGAGAAACAGATACGCAGTATTTT.

The gene calls are TRBV18 and TRBJ1-1, with D unresolved. CDR3 length: 15 residues. The V end was cut by 6 bases, the J end by 5 bases, with 19 bases between. CDR1 and CDR2 from the germline V gene are KGHSH and LQKENI. In DNA form, the CDR3 reads TGTGCCAGCTCCCAAGCCAGGCTGGGTTATACTGAAGCTTTCTTT. This sequence encodes CASSQARLGYTEAFF. Combining the CDR3 with reference TRBV18 and TRBJ1-1 gives the whole variable domain NAGVMQNPRHLVRRRGQEARLRCSPMKGHSHVYWYRQLPEEGLKFMVYLQKENIIDESGMPKERFSAEFPKEGPSILRIQQVVRGDSAAYFCASSQARLGYTEAFFGQGTRLTVV.

V is TRBV3-1 (or the pseudogene TRBV3-2) and J is TRBJ2-3; D not certain. Germline V gives CDR1 LGHDT, CDR2 YNNKEL (reference sequence). Trimming removed 4 bases from V and 11 bases from J, with 19 bases in between. The CDR3 is made up of 14 amino acids. This chain's CDR3 is CASSPPLRLGWQYF. For the CDR3, the DNA is TGTGCCAGCAGCCCCCCTCTCCGACTCGGCTGGCAGTATTTT.

V usage is TRBV5-1 and J usage is TRBJ2-7, with 7 bases that match TRBD1. Germline loops: CDR1 SGHRS, CDR2 YFSETQ. The V and J ends lost 3 bases and 3 bases, in that order; junction bases with no gene match: 3. The CDR3 is 13 residues long. The CDR3 DNA sequence: TGCGCCAGCAGCTGGAGACAGGGCTACGAGCAGTACTTC. Protein sequence: CASSWRQGYEQYF.

This chain uses TRBV2 with TRBJ1-1; D gene unclear. Germline V lookup: CDR1 SNHLY, CDR2 FYNNEI. V was clipped by 7 bases and J by 7 bases, with 19 bases between them. The length of the CDR3 is 14 residues. The CDR3 DNA follows: TGTGCCAGCATTAACGGACCTCCGTTGAATGAAGCTTTCTTT. It codes for CASINGPPLNEAFF.

The CDR3 nucleotides are TGTGCTAGTGGTTCCTTTGGGGGTGCCTCCTACAATGAGCAGTTCTTC. It translates to CASGSFGGASYNEQFF. The chain is built from TRBV12-5 and TRBJ2-1, with D perhaps given as TRBD1 or TRBD2 (5 bases each). This CDR3 region has 16 residues. Deletions cut 4 bases from V and 0 bases from J, with 13 bases between. Germline V gene data show CDR1 as LGHNT and CDR2 as FRNRAP.

The chain is built from TRBV6-1 and TRBJ1-6, with no clear D. This CDR3 is 18 amino acids long. Germline V gives CDR1 MNHNS, CDR2 SASEGT. V lost 2 bases, J lost 9 bases, and 23 bases lay in between. The CDR3 nucleotides read TGTGCCAGCAGTGAATCCCGACCTCCGGGCCAGATTACTTCACCCCTCCACTTT. It is translated as CASSESRPPGQITSPLHF.

The genes are TRBV9 and TRBJ1-6; tentatively, D is TRBD1 (5 bases). V was pared by 3 bases and J by 9 bases, with 10 bases between. This CDR3 region has 13 residues. Germline V CDR1 and CDR2: SGDLS, YYNGEE. The CDR3 nucleotides read TGTGCCAGCAGCGGCCAGGGTGGTTCACCCCTCCACTTT. Protein sequence: CASSGQGGSPLHF.

This chain connects TRBV19 to TRBJ2-2; 7 bases line up with TRBD1. Germline CDR1 is LNHDA and CDR2 is SQIVND (reference sequence). Germline trimming cut 7 bases from V and 1 base from J; bases unmatched to any gene: 3. The length of the CDR3 is 14 residues. The CDR3 coding sequence is TGTGCCAGTACGACAGGGATGAACACCGGGGAGCTGTTTTTT. Amino acids: CASTTGMNTGELFF.

The chain couples TRBV4-2 to TRBJ2-2, with TRBD1 matching over 9 bases. V was clipped by 1 base and J by 3 bases; unmatched bases: 0. The length of the CDR3 is 15 residues. Germline V gene sequence: CDR1 LGHNA, CDR2 YNFKEQ. The CDR3, as DNA: TGTGCCAGCAGCCAAGGGACAGGGGACACCGGGGAGCTGTTTTTT. Translation: CASSQGTGDTGELFF.

This clone came up once. The rearrangement uses TRBV18 and TRBJ2-3; 10 positions match TRBD1. V trimming: 6 bases; J trimming: 6 bases; junction bases outside the gene matches: 15. The germline CDR1 and CDR2 sequences are KGHSH and LQKENI. The CDR3 is 17 residues long. The CDR3 DNA sequence: TGTGCCAGCTCGCTCCGGGACAGGGGCCCGCCTGGGGATACGCAGTATTTT. It is translated as CASSLRDRGPPGDTQYF.

This chain links TRBV24-1 with TRBJ2-2; D remains unclear. The CDR3 sequence is 15 residues long. Germline-derived CDR1 and CDR2 are KGHDR and SFDVKD. With 4 bases removed from V and 2 bases from J, the gap between germline ends came to 10 bases. The CDR3 DNA sequence: TGTGCCACCAGTGAGACGAACTATAACACCGGGGAGCTGTTTTTT. Encoded protein: CATSETNYNTGELFF.

J is TRBJ2-7 and V is TRBV5-1; tentatively, D is TRBD1 (5 bases). This CDR3 is 14 amino acids long. Germline lookup yields CDR1 SGHRS and CDR2 YFSETQ. The V and J ends lost 4 bases and 5 bases respectively, with 16 bases between them. In DNA form, the CDR3 reads TGCGCCAGCAGCCGGGCAGGGTCGGAAAACGAGCAGTACTTC. Its translation is CASSRAGSENEQYF. The variable domain in full, with the rest retrieved from reference TRBV5-1 and TRBJ2-7, is KAGVTQTPRYLIKTRGQQVTLSCSPISGHRSVSWYQQTPGQGLQFLFEYFSETQRNKGNFPGRFSGRQFSNSRSEMNVSTLELGDSALYLCASSRAGSENEQYFGPGTRLTVT.

This chain joins TRBV5-8 and TRBJ2-3; tentative D call: TRBD1 (6 bases). V was clipped by 7 bases and J by 0 bases, with 12 bases between them. The germline CDR1 and CDR2 sequences are SGHTS and YDEGEE. The CDR3 sequence is 14 residues long. The CDR3 region has the DNA TGTGCCAGCCTTGACAGGTTTAGCACAGATACGCAGTATTTT. This sequence encodes CASLDRFSTDTQYF. The whole variable domain, remainder taken from reference TRBV5-8 and TRBJ2-3, is EAGVTQSPTHLIKTRGQQATLRCSPISGHTSVYWYQQALGLGLQFLLWYDEGEERNRGNFPPRFSGRQFPNYSSELNVNALELEDSALYLCASLDRFSTDTQYFGPGTRLTVL.

This sequence joins TRBV3-1 (or the pseudogene TRBV3-2) and TRBJ1-3; a weak D match, TRBD1 (5 bases). V lost 5 bases to trimming and J lost 2 bases, with 13 bases between them. Germline V gene sequence: CDR1 LGHDT, CDR2 YNNKEL (reference sequence). There are 15 residues in the CDR3. CDR3 amino acids: CASSFSWGPGNTIYF. For the CDR3, the DNA is TGTGCCAGCAGCTTCTCCTGGGGACCTGGAAACACCATATATTTT.

This chain links TRBV5-6 with TRBJ1-2; the D gene is possibly TRBD1 (5 bases). CDR1 is SGHDT and CDR2 is YYEEEE in the germline V gene. Trimming cost V 6 bases and J 4 bases, with 19 bases left between them. This CDR3 comprises 15 residues. CDR3 nucleotide sequence: TGTGCCAGCACCCCACGGGGCTCGGGATCCTATGGCTACACCTTC. Protein product: CASTPRGSGSYGYTF.

The CDR3 region has the DNA TGCAGTGCTAGAACGAGCGGGGAGCTGTTTTTT. It specifies CSARTSGELFF. The rearrangement uses TRBV20-1 and TRBJ2-2, with D unresolved. The V gene lost 2 bases and the J gene lost 7 bases, with 5 bases spanning the gap. The CDR3 is 11 amino acids. In germline, CDR1 is DFQATT, CDR2 SNEGSKA (reference sequence).

The rearrangement links TRBV2 to TRBJ2-7; D remains ambiguous. This CDR3 has 11 amino acids. V gave up 8 bases and J gave up 7 bases, with 12 bases separating them. Germline CDR1 and CDR2: SNHLY and FYNNEI. Written as DNA, the CDR3 is TGTGCCAGCTCCTTATACGGGGAGCAGTACTTC. This codes for CASSLYGEQYF.

This chain connects TRBV30 to TRBJ1-2, with no clear D. With 1 base removed from V and 6 bases from J, the gap between germline ends came to 15 bases. Per the germline V gene, CDR1 is GTSNPN and CDR2 is SVGIG (reference sequence). The CDR3 spans 14 residues. The CDR3 region is CAWSDSIAADGYTF. Written as DNA, the CDR3 is TGTGCCTGGAGTGACTCCATCGCTGCAGATGGCTACACCTTC. The full variable domain, rest sourced from reference TRBV30 and TRBJ1-2, is SQTIHQWPATLVQPVGSPLSLECTVEGTSNPNLYWYRQAAGRGLQLLFYSVGIGQISSEVPQNLSASRPQDRQFILSSKKLLLSDSGFYLCAWSDSIAADGYTFGSGTRLTVV.

The genes are TRBV7-7 and TRBJ2-5, with 8 bases lining up with TRBD1. Unmatched junction bases numbered 7, after V lost 5 bases and J lost 2 bases. The germline V gene encodes CDR1 SSHAT and CDR2 FNYEAQ (reference sequence). The CDR3 sequence is 15 residues long. Written as DNA, the CDR3 is TGTGCCAGCAGCCCCCGGACAGGGAGTCAAGAGACCCAGTACTTC. Encoded protein: CASSPRTGSQETQYF.

V usage is TRBV6-5 and J usage is TRBJ2-1; 10 bases are shared with TRBD1. Germline assignment: CDR1 MNHEY and CDR2 SVGAGI. J was trimmed by 8 bases and V by 4 bases; bases with no gene match: 11. The CDR3 is 16 residues long. The CDR3 DNA reads as TGTGCCAGCAGTTTAACCGGGACAGGGGCTTGGGATGAGCAGTTCTTC. This encodes CASSLTGTGAWDEQFF.